This TCR beta chain was captured in a study of T cell repertoires in cytomegalovirus infection. In the study overall: Recently identified HLA-C-restricted and well-studied HLA-B-restricted CMV epitopes were used. Matching HLA type, along with CMV infection, was indicated by public TCR beta signatures. Overall study results and limits: CMV-specific TCR beta clonotypes restricted by HLA-C dominated the ex vivo response. The cumulative frequency of public TCR beta families distinguished individuals who carried CMV together with the relevant HLA.

Trimming took off 3 bases at V and 4 bases at J, with 4 bases between the two ends. The CDR3 covers 11 residues. Germline CDR1 reads LNHDA; CDR2 reads SQIVND (reference sequence). About this clonotype itself: What it binds is not known.

Via MiXCR, TCRdb re-called the reads, giving one row per CDR3 protein. The profile shows a few hundred thousand distinct CDR3 sequences, 29% of them singletons. The sequencing here drew on cultured PBMCs, taken from culture after CMV antigen stimulation. This clonotype was obtained from a human donor in good health (CMV status not recorded). Some clones in this sample may be carry-over from other donors' samples. This sequence joins TRBV19 and TRBJ2-7, with no clear D. DNA for the CDR3: TGTGCCAGTAGTATGGGATACGAGCAGTACTTC. It encodes CASSMGYEQYF.